The rows below give T cell receptor beta chains drawn from one sample of a study of blood T cell repertoires in COVID-19. The protocol was immunoSEQ multiplex PCR, while the TCRdb copy is restricted to in-frame clones and leaves out a portion. The sample carries some 280,000 clones, about nine tenths recorded once. Material for sequencing was peripheral blood. These receptors all come from a young woman with active or convalescent COVID-19. The CDR3 runs from the conserved cysteine through the conserved F or W. A D gene is named only where the DNA matches it firmly. Some rows mark clone size as missing; the rest say once, few, many or name a class of expanded clone.

>TRBV3-1/TRBV3-2|TRBJ2-1|-|-
TGTGCCAGCAGCCAAGGTTACAGGGCTGAGCAGTTCTTC
CASSQGYRAEQFF
>TRBV19|TRBJ1-1|few|-
TGTGCCAGTAGTATCGAGAAGGGAAGGGGTTTTGAGGCTGAAGCTTTCTTT
CASSIEKGRGFEAEAFF
>TRBV7-6|TRBJ2-3|-|TRBD2
TGTGCCAGCAGCTTAGCTCCGACTAGCGGGGGGACTTACAGCACAGATACGCAGTATTTT
CASSLAPTSGGTYSTDTQYF
>TRBV11-1|TRBJ2-7|once|-
TGTGCCAGCAGCCGGGGGACGGAAGAGCAGTACTTC
CASSRGTEEQYF
>TRBV30|TRBJ1-1|-|-
TGTGCCTGGAGTGTGGGAGCAGGGGACACTGAAGCTTTCTTT
CAWSVGAGDTEAFF
>TRBV6-1|TRBJ1-4|-|-
TGTGCCAGCAGTGAGGAGGAGGGGAGACGGGAAAAACTGTTTTTT
CASSEEEGRREKLFF
>TRBV28|TRBJ1-6|once|-
TGTGCCAGCAGTTTCCCCAGGGCCTCCTATAATTCACCCCTCCACTTT
CASSFPRASYNSPLHF
>TRBV5-6|TRBJ1-2|-|-
TGTGCCAGCACCCTAGGGACGGGACTTTATGGCTACACCTTC
CASTLGTGLYGYTF
>TRBV6-5|TRBJ1-5|-|-
TGTGCCAGCAGCCCCCCCCAGGGCCAGCCCCAGCATTTT
CASSPPQGQPQHF
>TRBV7-2|TRBJ2-7|-|-
TGTGCCAGCGCGTGGGGCCCCAGCCTGGGGTACGAGCAGTACTTC
CASAWGPSLGYEQYF
>TRBV6-2/TRBV6-3|TRBJ2-4|-|TRBD1
TGTGCCAGCAGCCCAGGGACAGGGGGCTGGACCAAAAACATTCAGTACTTC
CASSPGTGGWTKNIQYF
>TRBV2|TRBJ1-2|-|-
TGTGCCAGCAGTGAGAACCCCGGACCCCGGGGAGAAGGCTACACCTTC
CASSENPGPRGEGYTF
>TRBV13|TRBJ2-1|-|TRBD1
TGTGCCAGCAGCCATCACCAGCAGGGACAGGGTTGGATAAGCTCCTACAATGAGCAGTTCTTC
CASSHHQQGQGWISSYNEQFF
>TRBV19|TRBJ1-4|-|TRBD1
TGTGCCAGTACAATAGGGGGCAATGGAGAAAAACTGTTTTTT
CASTIGGNGEKLFF
>TRBV20-1|TRBJ2-7|-|-
TGCAGTGCTGCCAGGGTTGGGGAGCAGTACTTC
CSAARVGEQYF
>TRBV6-5|TRBJ2-2|-|TRBD1
TGTGCCAGCAGACAGGGGGCAGACGGGGAGCTGTTTTTT
CASRQGADGELFF
>TRBV24-1|TRBJ1-5|few|-
TGTGCCACCAGTAAAGCCGGGAGTAGCAATCAGCCCCAGCATTTT
CATSKAGSSNQPQHF
>TRBV4-3|TRBJ1-3|-|-
TGCGCCAGCAGCCAAGTCGTGTCCTCTGGAAACACCATATATTTT
CASSQVVSSGNTIYF
>TRBV30|TRBJ2-7|-|-
TGTGCCTGGACGCAGGGGACCCACGAGCAGTACTTC
CAWTQGTHEQYF
>TRBV18|TRBJ1-4|-|-
TGTGCCAGCTCACCACGCGGGGGAGGCGAAAAACTGTTTTTT
CASSPRGGGEKLFF
>TRBV7-7|TRBJ2-1|-|TRBD2
TGTGCTAGCAGCTTAGCAGCGGGGGCCCCCAATGAGCAGTTCTTC
CASSLAAGAPNEQFF
>TRBV6-5|TRBJ1-2|once|-
TGTGCCAGCAGTTACGATCGGGAGGGAGGCTACACCTTC
CASSYDREGGYTF
>TRBV4-2|TRBJ2-1|-|TRBD2
TGTGCCAGCAGCCAAGAAGGAGCGGGGGGGTACCACAATGAGCAGTTCTTC
CASSQEGAGGYHNEQFF
>TRBV27|TRBJ2-7|-|-
TGTGCCAGCAGCTTGCGGGGTGAATGGGGTGAGCAGTACTTC
CASSLRGEWGEQYF
>TRBV25-1|TRBJ1-4|-|TRBD1
TGTGCCAGCAGTGCCCACAGGGGGAGCGATGAAAAACTGTTTTTT
CASSAHRGSDEKLFF
>TRBV6-5|TRBJ2-7|-|TRBD2
TGTGCCAGCAGTTACTTTAGCGGGGGGGGCCGTTACGAGCAGTACTTC
CASSYFSGGGRYEQYF
>TRBV27|TRBJ1-6|-|-
TGTGCCAGCAGTTTATCCTACTCCTATAATTCACCCCTCCACTTT
CASSLSYSYNSPLHF
>TRBV5-1|TRBJ2-1|-|TRBD2
TGCGCCAGCGCCTTCGGTCTAGCGGGGTCCCGCTCCTACAATGAGCAGTTCTTC
CASAFGLAGSRSYNEQFF
>TRBV4-2|TRBJ2-7|-|TRBD1
TGTGCCAGCAGCCAAGAGCGGAGTCAGGGGGTCGAGCAGTACTTC
CASSQERSQGVEQYF